Reported below is one TCR beta chain. Profiling relied on immunoSEQ multiplex PCR, and the TCRdb table lists in-frame clones only, not all of them. Found here are over 9,500 clones, approximately 79% of them singletons; the top ten hold around 22%. This entry is derived from a study of T cells after somatic rescue of genetic block. V was shortened by 3 bases and J by 2 bases, with 15 bases between the two germline ends. Germline V lookup: CDR1 SQVTM, CDR2 ANQGSEA. The length of the CDR3 is 15 residues. The sequence derives from a boy under 18. The chain uses TRBV29-1 and TRBJ2-3; a possible D gene is TRBD1 (6 bases). Sequenced input: peripheral blood mononuclear cells (PBMCs). The chain's CDR3 is CSVDRGQGFTDTQYF. In DNA, the CDR3 is TGCAGCGTTGATCGCGGGCAGGGGTTCACAGATACGCAGTATTTT.